This T cell receptor beta chain was captured in a study of T-cell reconstitution after alpha-beta-depleted transplantation in children. Study outcomes and limitations: In some patients, recipient T cells and intrathymic progenitors surviving conditioning explained high day-60 diversity. The origin of alpha-beta T cells about two months after transplant was reportedly several hundred expanded graft clones. Newly produced T cells mostly provided counts and TCRbeta diversity after one year, as hyperexpanded clones declined.

This clonotype was seen only a few times. The antigen is not known. Unique molecular identifiers were incorporated during preparation of the TCRbeta library. TCRdb itself ran the PCR reads through MiXCR, one entry per CDR3 protein. The repertoire consists of over 200,000 distinct CDR3 sequences, with approximately 11% occurring once and the leading ten covering 28%. Germline V gives CDR1 SGHVS, CDR2 FNYEAQ. This CDR3 comprises 15 residues. V lost 2 bases and J 0 bases, leaving 7 bases between the germline ends. The specimen was PBMCs, collected before TCRalphabeta/CD19-depleted stem cell transplant. The TCR originated in a child under two years old with acute myeloid leukemia, due to receive a stem cell transplant. The chain uses TRBV7-6 and TRBJ2-2; D is unresolved. CDR3 nucleotide sequence: TGTGCCAGCAGCTTATTCCAGACGAACACCGGGGAGCTGTTTTTT. Translating it yields CASSLFQTNTGELFF.